Below, one T cell receptor beta chain is given with its context. The antigen it recognizes is unknown. No quality values exist for individual bases; no much larger clone is one base distant. What the time point label conveys for this sample: after dendritic cell vaccination, including at tumor progression/relapse. Patients were selected on the basis of adequate residual fresh-frozen tumor tissue and more than two years of available survival data. An isocitrate dehydrogenase mutation was not carried by any of the glioblastoma patients, although molecular status was otherwise variable. PBMC were collected before vaccination, two weeks after the third vaccination, and at tumor progression if progression occurred. Genomic DNA was extracted with the Qiagen DNeasy Blood extraction Kit. The immunoSEQ assay amplified TCRB CDR3 regions from 1.5 to 2.5 micrograms of genomic DNA, or from all available DNA when less than that amount was available. Multiplex PCR used 60 forward primers for TCR V beta segments and 13 reverse primers for J beta segments. Synthetic control templates were spiked into each sample at limiting dilution to estimate reads per starting template. Sequencing produced 87 bp reads on the Illumina HiSeq System. Concerning the study's data processing: PCR and sequencing errors were removed by a nearest neighbor algorithm that merged closely related sequences. TCR overlap was defined as the percentage of unique tumor TCR beta sequences that were also present in the same patient's peripheral blood. Sourced from immuneACCESS, this table was stored by TCRdb with only in-frame sequences that have V and J called. A share of the clones is absent; for the studies checked, an unresolved V gene accounts for under half, and the remainder has no known explanation. D and trimming were read from the DNA, whereas the V and J calls and clone size are those reported in that table. Here the sample has just under 100,000 clones; 65% to 85% occur a single time. Of the sample, 5.4% is held by the ten largest clones.

Counted from cysteine to phenylalanine, this CDR3 has 15 amino acids. Only the CDR3 portion is preserved as DNA: 45 bases, with reading frame beginning at the first base. The germline V gene (reference sequence) provides CDR1 SEHNR and CDR2 FQNEAQ. The germline V and J ends show losses of 1 base and 4 bases respectively, and no gene match explains 5 bases of the junction. The record originates from a study of glioma-infiltrating T cells after dendritic cell vaccination (TCRdb year 2016). Background for the entire study: The cohort comprised 15 or so glioblastoma patients from Phase I and II dendritic cell vaccination trials, 9 newly diagnosed and 6 with recurrent disease. Survival after dendritic cell vaccination was correlated with TCR sequencing metrics such as TIL content and the overlap between tumor and blood repertoires. The vaccine consisted of monocyte-derived dendritic cells cultured less than eight days with IL-4 and GM-CSF, then pulsed overnight with autologous tumor lysate. Each patient was given three intradermal dendritic cell vaccine injections, spaced two weeks apart, in the arm below the axilla. Patients received autologous tumor lysate-pulsed dendritic cell vaccination between the early 2000s and the early 2010s. Deep sequencing of TCR beta CDR3 regions was used to quantify tumor-infiltrating lymphocyte content and compare tumor and blood repertoires in dendritic cell-vaccinated glioblastoma patients.

What the work shows at the level of the full study, not this receptor alone: The TCR overlap response model with three groups was called speculative and said to need prospective validation. After dendritic cell vaccination, a higher estimated pretreatment TIL content predicted longer time to progression and overall survival. No direct relationship between TCR clonality and survival was found, suggesting a diverse polyclonal response may matter. The cohort was small and heterogeneous, with few patients having full blood and tumor sets and even fewer initial-recurrent tumor pairs.

The rearrangement joined TRBV7-9 to TRBJ2-3; 7 bases in the middle match TRBD1. The sequence was obtained from a human donor with glioblastoma. The sample was blood, taken after dendritic cell vaccination. The CDR3 reads as follows: CASSLVRGRPDTQYF. The sequenced DNA: TGTGCCAGCAGCTTAGTTAGGGGGCGGCCAGATACGCAGTATTTT.